One and the same sample provided the 18 T cell receptor beta chains below, sequenced in a study of cytomegalovirus exposure and HLA in healthy donors. Amplification used 60 Vbeta primers and 13 Jbeta primers. The assay was immunoSEQ multiplex PCR, and TCRdb's table has in-frame clones only and misses some. Of around 58,000 clones listed, over 70% are singletons. The sample consisted of PBMCs. All receptors come from a male donor in good health and CMV-seropositive.

This sequence joins TRBV5-1 and TRBJ2-3; 8 positions agree with TRBD2. Germline trimming cut 4 bases from V and 1 base from J; bases unmatched to any gene: 5. Germline V gene data show CDR1 as SGHRS and CDR2 as YFSETQ. This CDR3 is 15 amino acids long. The CDR3 spells CASSRERERTDTQYF. The CDR3 DNA reads TGCGCCAGCAGCCGAGAGCGGGAGCGCACAGATACGCAGTATTTT.

This chain links TRBV15 with TRBJ2-3, with 7 nucleotides matching TRBD2. The CDR3 consists of 19 residues. Per germline, CDR1 LNHNV and CDR2 YYDKDF (reference sequence). V was pared by 0 bases and J by 4 bases, with 16 bases of the junction left unmatched. The CDR3, as DNA: TGTGCCACCAGCAGAGAATGGGTGGGGGGGGAGGGTAGCCCAGATACGCAGTATTTT. Translation gives CATSREWVGGEGSPDTQYF.

The gene calls are TRBV6-4 and TRBJ2-2; 7 nucleotides match TRBD1. CDR3 length: 14 residues. J gave up 4 bases and V 5 bases, and 4 bases lay outside the gene matches. Germline loops: CDR1 MRHNA, CDR2 SNTAGT. The CDR3 DNA sequence: TGTGCCAGCAGTAAGGGGGCGGCCACCGGGGAGCTGTTTTTT. This gives the protein CASSKGAATGELFF.

The chain carries TRBV30 and TRBJ1-1; no firm D call. Per germline, CDR1 GTSNPN and CDR2 SVGIG (reference sequence). Trimming took 0 bases from V and 2 from J, leaving 7 bases between them. CDR3 length equals 13 residues. The CDR3 here is CAWSVLYNTEAFF. CDR3 nucleotide sequence: TGTGCCTGGAGTGTACTGTACAACACTGAAGCTTTCTTT.

The V call is TRBV2, the J call TRBJ2-7, with a weak D call TRBD2 (7 bases). This CDR3 has 13 amino acids. CDR1 and CDR2 from the germline V gene are SNHLY and FYNNEI. Trimming took 7 bases from V and 5 from J, leaving 15 bases between them. In nucleotides, the CDR3 is TGTGCCAGCACCGCTGGGGGGGGCCACGAGCAGTACTTC. Its translation: CASTAGGGHEQYF.

This clone was seen only a few times. V usage is TRBV15 and J usage is TRBJ1-2; 7 positions match TRBD1. Trimming cost V 0 bases and J 6 bases; bases outside gene matches: 7. The germline V gene has CDR1 LNHNV and CDR2 YYDKDF (reference sequence). The CDR3 extends over 15 amino acids. This CDR3 is CATSRDPGGRNGYTF. CDR3 coding DNA: TGTGCCACCAGCAGAGATCCAGGGGGGAGAAATGGCTACACCTTC.

The chain is built from TRBV18 and TRBJ1-1; D is unclear. Per germline, CDR1 KGHSH and CDR2 LQKENI. Trimming left V 0 bases short and J 3 bases short, with 8 bases between. The CDR3 is 14 amino acids. The chain's CDR3 is CASSPPGRHTEAFF. As DNA, the CDR3 is TGTGCCAGCTCACCACCGGGCAGGCACACTGAAGCTTTCTTT.

A few counts support this clone. V is TRBV6-5 and J is TRBJ1-1; D is unclear. V was trimmed by 6 bases and J by 0 bases, leaving 8 bases between them. The germline V gene has CDR1 MNHEY and CDR2 SVGAGI. This CDR3 spans 13 amino acids. The CDR3 here is CASSSPLNTEAFF. The CDR3 DNA reads as TGTGCCAGCAGCAGTCCATTGAACACTGAAGCTTTCTTT.

The CDR3 is CASSPPSEIRSQHF. In nucleotides, the CDR3 is TGTGCCAGCAGCCCTCCCTCGGAGATTCGGTCCCAGCATTTT. The chain has TRBV7-9 and TRBJ1-5; D remains ambiguous. CDR3 length equals 14 residues. Trimming removed 5 bases from V and 11 bases from J, with 19 bases in between. Germline assignment: CDR1 SEHNR and CDR2 FQNEAQ (reference sequence).

The V call is TRBV2, the J call TRBJ1-3; 8 nucleotides match TRBD1. CDR1 is SNHLY, CDR2 FYNNEI, per germline. The CDR3 is 16 amino acids. The V gene end was trimmed by 5 bases and the J gene end by 2 bases; junction bases not matched to a gene: 8. CDR3 protein: CASSRTGPSPGNTIYF. In DNA, the CDR3 is TGTGCCAGCAGTAGGACAGGGCCTTCTCCTGGAAACACCATATATTTT.

The rearrangement uses TRBV4-1 and TRBJ1-5; D is unresolved. The ends were cut back, 0 bases at V and 11 bases at J, with 20 bases in the middle. Germline loops: CDR1 MGHRA, CDR2 YSYEKL. This CDR3 has 16 residues. CDR3 coding DNA: TGCGCCAGCAGCCAAGAATGGAGATCCCCGTTAGGCGCCCAGCATTTT. It yields the protein CASSQEWRSPLGAQHF.

The rearrangement uses TRBV4-1 and TRBJ1-5, with TRBD1 matching 8 bases. With V trimmed by 1 base and J by 5 bases, 4 bases remained unmatched. The CDR3 runs to 15 residues. Germline V gives CDR1 MGHRA, CDR2 YSYEKL. The CDR3 sequence: CASSQVGTGHQPQHF. CDR3 bases: TGCGCCAGCAGCCAAGTCGGGACAGGCCATCAGCCCCAGCATTTT.

The rearrangement joins TRBV4-2 to TRBJ1-2; 7 nucleotides agree with TRBD1. J gave up 7 bases and V 2 bases, and 10 bases lay outside the gene matches. This CDR3 has 15 residues. CDR1 LGHNA and CDR2 YNFKEQ come from the germline V gene. The CDR3 region is CASSQQGQRGGGYTF. The CDR3 DNA reads TGTGCCAGCAGCCAACAGGGACAGCGAGGGGGTGGCTACACCTTC.

This chain uses TRBV7-8 with TRBJ1-2; D gene uncertain. V was cut by 4 bases and J by 8 bases, with 23 bases left in between. The CDR3 extends over 16 amino acids. Germline V gives CDR1 SGHVS, CDR2 FQNEAQ. The CDR3 spells CASSSNPGRSTGGYTF. In DNA, the CDR3 is TGTGCCAGCAGCTCCAACCCGGGCCGATCGACGGGGGGCTACACCTTC.

Only one count was recorded for this clone. The chain employs TRBV7-8 and TRBJ1-2; D gene ambiguous. Trimming pared 4 bases from V and 12 bases from J, leaving 18 bases between. CDR1 and CDR2 (germline): SGHVS, FQNEAQ. This CDR3 is built from 13 residues. In DNA, the CDR3 is TGTGCCAGCAGCTCCGATGGCCCCCTCGTTGACACCTTC. Its protein is CASSSDGPLVDTF.

V is TRBV19 and J is TRBJ2-2, with 7 bases aligning to TRBD2. The CDR3 totals 18 residues. Germline values: CDR1 LNHDA, CDR2 SQIVND (reference sequence). Germline trimming cut 5 bases from V and 7 bases from J; bases unmatched to any gene: 19. The CDR3 loop is CASSFWGAQGGNDGELFF. CDR3 nucleotides: TGTGCCAGTAGTTTTTGGGGAGCTCAGGGAGGGAATGACGGGGAGCTGTTTTTT.

The chain combines TRBV18 with TRBJ1-1, with D possibly TRBD1 on 6 matching bases. The CDR3 loop spans 15 amino acids. The V gene's germline CDR1 is KGHSH and CDR2 LQKENI. V lost 5 bases and J lost 0, with 13 bases in between. The CDR3 DNA reads as TGTGCCAGCTCATCAGGACAGTTTATGAACACTGAAGCTTTCTTT. Protein product: CASSSGQFMNTEAFF. The complete variable domain, with remaining parts taken from reference TRBV18 and TRBJ1-1, reads NAGVMQNPRHLVRRRGQEARLRCSPMKGHSHVYWYRQLPEEGLKFMVYLQKENIIDESGMPKERFSAEFPKEGPSILRIQQVVRGDSAAYFCASSSGQFMNTEAFFGQGTRLTVV.

This clone has more than one count but fewer than ten. V and J are TRBV5-6 and TRBJ2-7, with a possible D match to TRBD1 (6 bases). The CDR3 has 14 amino acids. V lost 3 bases and J lost 3, with 13 bases in between. Germline V gives CDR1 SGHDT, CDR2 YYEEEE. In DNA, the CDR3 is TGTGCCAGCAGCTCCCGGGACACCCTCTACGAGCAGTACTTC. This encodes CASSSRDTLYEQYF.